This T cell receptor beta chain was captured in a study of T cells after yellow fever vaccination. J gave up 2 bases and V 3 bases, and 12 bases lay outside the gene matches. Germline values: CDR1 SGHKS, CDR2 YYEKEE (reference sequence). The CDR3 runs to 18 residues. The sample holds many counts of this clonotype. TCRdb fed the 5' RACE reads into MiXCR, producing one record per CDR3 protein. The table shows 300,000 to 350,000 distinct CDR3 sequences, with under 5% occurring only once. This rearrangement joins TRBV5-5 to TRBJ2-1; 9 bases are shared with TRBD2. Sample: PBMCs, taken 5 days after the yellow fever booster vaccination. The clonotype originates from a man between 18 and 35 years old who received the YFV17D yellow fever vaccine. This CDR3 reads CASSWTLSRLAAYNEQFF. DNA for the CDR3: TGTGCCAGCAGCTGGACGCTTTCGAGACTAGCGGCCTACAATGAGCAGTTCTTC.